This T cell receptor beta chain is drawn from a study of neurological immune-mediated disorders. Each CDR3 protein is one row after TCRdb ran MiXCR on the 5' RACE reads. Here the sample spans 45,000 to 65,000 distinct CDR3 sequences, about 3% being singletons. This clonotype was seen repeatedly, ten times or more. The sample taken for sequencing was PBMCs. The receptor comes from a middle-aged man with multiple sclerosis.

The CDR3 region is CASSQDLQGISYEQYF. In DNA, the CDR3 is TGTGCCAGCAGCCAAGATCTACAGGGGATATCCTACGAGCAGTACTTC. This sequence joins TRBV4-2 and TRBJ2-7; the match to TRBD1 covers 7 bases. The CDR3 has 16 amino acids. Per the germline V gene, CDR1 is LGHNA and CDR2 is YNFKEQ. J gave up 1 base and V 0 bases, and 6 bases lay outside the gene matches.